Each of the 23 T cell receptor beta chains below was sequenced from the same sample in a study of regulatory T cells in long-lasting Graves disease. Assembly of TCR beta libraries relied on iRepertoire HTBI primers together with Arm-PCR of CDR3 regions. Using its own MiXCR run on the multiplex PCR reads, TCRdb lists one record per CDR3 protein. The sample has some 400,000 distinct CDR3 sequences, under 15% seen once. Noted time point: newly diagnosed GD, antithyroid drugs for less than 3 months. The TCR library was made from RNA that had been extracted from PBMCs in TRIzol. Another study also made use of these data, one on T cells in Graves' hyperthyroidism and ophthalmopathy.

The sample here was peripheral blood mononuclear cells (PBMCs), taken at new diagnosis, from a patient treated with antithyroid drugs. The receptors shown here come from a woman aged 25 to 39 with Graves disease.

For this clonotype: Since a far larger clone is one base different, this is likely a read error. This rearrangement joins TRBV18 to TRBJ2-3; D is undetermined. Gene TRBJ1-1 matches the end of the DNA better, so the J call may be wrong. Germline V gene data show CDR1 as KGHSH and CDR2 as LQKENI. The CDR3 sequence is 12 residues long. For the CDR3, the DNA is TGTGCCAACTCACCAGCCGAGGGTGAAGCTTTCTTT. The encoded protein is CANSPAEGEAFF.

The chain uses TRBV18 and TRBJ2-7; the D gene could be TRBD1 or TRBD2 (5 bases each). Germline values: CDR1 KGHSH, CDR2 LQKENI. This CDR3 has 13 residues. The ends were cut back, 1 base at V and 3 bases at J, with 7 bases in the middle. The CDR3, as DNA: TGTGCCAGCTCACCACGAGGGGTCTACGAGCAGTACTTC. This gives the protein CASSPRGVYEQYF.

This clonotype showed up many times. This rearrangement joins TRBV7-2 to TRBJ2-2, with TRBD2 as a possible D gene (5 bases). The CDR3 sequence is 16 residues long. V was clipped by 1 base and J by 4 bases, with 13 bases between them. Germline-derived CDR1 and CDR2 are SGHTA and FQGNSA. The CDR3: CASSLGGVRLTGELFF. CDR3 nucleotide sequence: TGTGCCAGCAGCTTAGGGGGAGTACGGCTCACCGGGGAGCTGTTTTTT.

This clonotype was observed at least ten times. The gene calls are TRBV6-2 or TRBV6-3 and TRBJ2-4; D not certain. CDR3 length equals 13 residues. V was shortened by 6 bases and J by 1 base, with 7 bases between the two germline ends. CDR1 MNHEY and CDR2 SVGEGT come from the germline V gene. CDR3 sequence (DNA): TGTGCCAGCAGAGAGATGGCCAAAAACATTCAGTACTTC. It encodes CASREMAKNIQYF.

This chain connects TRBV5-1 to TRBJ2-5; 11 bases are a match to TRBD2. The length of the CDR3 is 15 residues. Germline CDR1 and CDR2: SGHRS and YFSETQ. With 1 base clipped from V and 4 bases from J, the junction kept 3 bases outside the gene matches. The CDR3 coding sequence is TGCGCCAGCAGCTTGACGACTAGCGGGACAGAGACCCAGTACTTC. It codes for CASSLTTSGTETQYF.

This clonotype was detected ten times or more. This sequence joins TRBV6-5 and TRBJ2-2, with 7 bases that match TRBD1. The CDR3 totals 16 residues. With 1 base clipped from V and 4 bases from J, the junction kept 6 bases outside the gene matches. Germline V gene lookup returns CDR1 MNHEY and CDR2 SVGAGI. CDR3 amino acids: CASSYYGDRATGELFF. The CDR3 DNA is TGTGCCAGCAGTTACTACGGTGACAGGGCCACCGGGGAGCTGTTTTTT.

This clonotype has only one observation. The chain is built from TRBV30 and TRBJ1-2; D remains ambiguous. The CDR3 totals 11 residues. Looked up from germline, CDR1 is GTSNPN and CDR2 is SVGIG (reference sequence). Trimming took 4 bases from V and 0 from J, leaving 3 bases between them. CDR3 nucleotide sequence: TGTGCCTGGACGACTAACTATGGCTACACCTTC. Its protein is CAWTTNYGYTF.

The sample holds many counts of this clonotype. The rearrangement joins TRBV20-1 to TRBJ2-1; D call uncertain. The CDR3 has 18 amino acids. V gave up 0 bases and J gave up 0 bases, with 18 bases separating them. The germline gives CDR1 DFQATT, CDR2 SNEGSKA (reference sequence). Written as DNA, the CDR3 is TGCAGTGCTAGAGACCGTTCTTGGCCCGCAAGCTCCTACAATGAGCAGTTCTTC. Translation gives CSARDRSWPASSYNEQFF.

This clonotype was seen at least ten times. The gene calls are TRBV29-1 and TRBJ1-1, with 8 bases lining up with TRBD1. After removal of 5 bases from V and 4 bases from J, the junction contained 0 bases not matched to a gene. The CDR3 contains 11 residues. Germline values: CDR1 SQVTM, CDR2 ANQGSEA. The CDR3 DNA reads as TGCAGCGTTACAGGGGGCACTGAAGCTTTCTTT. Its protein product is CSVTGGTEAFF.

This clonotype was counted many times. The rearrangement joins TRBV27 to TRBJ2-7; D call uncertain. V shed 6 bases and J shed 2 bases, with 17 bases lying between them. The CDR3 extends over 15 amino acids. The germline gives CDR1 MNHEY, CDR2 SMNVEV (reference sequence). CDR3: CASSPGLTLTYEQYF. For the CDR3, the DNA is TGTGCCAGCAGCCCGGGTCTAACCCTTACCTACGAGCAGTACTTC.

The chain joins TRBV4-1 to TRBJ2-7; tentative D call: TRBD2 (6 bases). Germline lookup yields CDR1 MGHRA and CDR2 YSYEKL. The CDR3 length is 14 residues. Trimming removed 4 bases at V and 3 bases at J, with 13 bases between. The CDR3 here is CASSLTQEGYEQYF. CDR3 nucleotides: TGCGCCAGCAGCCTCACCCAGGAGGGCTACGAGCAGTACTTC.

This clonotype showed up many times. The chain joins TRBV2 to TRBJ1-2; 7 bases align to TRBD1. This CDR3 comprises 15 residues. Germline CDR1 and CDR2: SNHLY and FYNNEI. With V trimmed by 5 bases and J by 0 bases, 6 bases remained unmatched. As DNA, the CDR3 is TGTGCCAGCAGTCCAACAGGGGTCGCTAACTATGGCTACACCTTC. Translated: CASSPTGVANYGYTF.

This clonotype was counted at least ten times. The chain joins TRBV5-1 to TRBJ2-3; 7 nucleotides agree with TRBD2. Germline V gene data show CDR1 as SGHRS and CDR2 as YFSETQ. The CDR3 extends over 16 amino acids. V lost 0 bases to trimming and J lost 4 bases; unmatched junction nucleotides: 8. The CDR3 protein is CASSLEDSGTSDTQYF. CDR3 bases: TGCGCCAGCAGCTTGGAAGACAGCGGGACCTCAGATACGCAGTATTTT.

This clonotype has a count of ten or more. The V gene is TRBV13, the J gene TRBJ2-2; possibly TRBD2 for D (6 bases). This CDR3 contains 16 residues. V lost 0 bases and J lost 4, with 12 bases in between. The V gene's germline CDR1 is PRHDT and CDR2 FYEKMQ (reference sequence). CDR3 nucleotide sequence: TGTGCCAGCAGCTTAGGCCTCGGAGGGACCACCGGGGAGCTGTTTTTT. It translates to CASSLGLGGTTGELFF.

A word on this clonotype: A much larger clone is a single base away; this may be a read error. The J gene is TRBJ2-1, the V gene TRBV20-1, with a possible D match to TRBD2 (6 bases). The V end was cut by 5 bases, the J end by 10 bases, with 12 bases between. Looked up from germline, CDR1 is DFQATT and CDR2 is SNEGSKA (reference sequence). This CDR3 is built from 11 residues. This chain's CDR3 is CSAWEVGEQFF. The CDR3 DNA sequence: TGCAGTGCTTGGGAGGTGGGGGAGCAGTTCTTC.

This clonotype came up many times. The chain carries TRBV5-6 and TRBJ1-1; the D is unclear. This CDR3 is built from 12 residues. V was cut by 4 bases and J by 3 bases, with 7 bases left in between. The V gene's germline CDR1 is SGHDT and CDR2 YYEEEE. The CDR3 here is CASSLLDTEAFF. The CDR3 DNA is TGTGCCAGCAGCCTCCTGGACACTGAAGCTTTCTTT.

This clonotype was seen at least ten times. The chain joins TRBV11-1 to TRBJ1-1; D is undetermined. The germline gives CDR1 SGHAT, CDR2 FQDESV (reference sequence). V lost 1 base, J lost 11 bases, and 11 bases lay in between. The CDR3 is 12 residues long. The CDR3 region is CASSLGGGVAFF. DNA for the CDR3: TGTGCCAGCAGCTTAGGAGGCGGGGTGGCTTTCTTT.

This clonotype was detected ten times or more. The chain uses TRBV11-3 and TRBJ2-3; tentative D call: TRBD1 (6 bases). Trimming pared 5 bases from V and 4 bases from J, leaving 22 bases between. The CDR3 runs to 17 residues. The V gene's germline CDR1 is SGHNT and CDR2 YENEEA. CDR3 sequence (DNA): TGTGCCAGCAGCCCCTCACAGGGTCTTCTGTCGTCAGATACGCAGTATTTT. It codes for CASSPSQGLLSSDTQYF.

The sample holds many counts of this clonotype. Here the CDR3 reads CSARVGADAYEQYF. The CDR3 nucleotides read TGCAGTGCTAGAGTAGGCGCGGACGCCTACGAGCAGTACTTC. This chain joins TRBV20-1 and TRBJ2-7; no firm D call. This CDR3 spans 14 amino acids. V lost 1 base, J lost 2 bases, and 12 bases lay in between. Germline CDR1 and CDR2: DFQATT and SNEGSKA (reference sequence).

Ten or more counts support this clonotype. This chain connects TRBV6-1 to TRBJ2-5, with D possibly TRBD2 on 7 matching bases. CDR1 and CDR2 (germline): MNHNS, SASEGT. The CDR3 covers 15 residues. V gave up 4 bases and J gave up 2 bases, with 14 bases separating them. DNA for the CDR3: TGTGCCAGCAGTGGGGGGCTAGCGGTGCAAGAGACCCAGTACTTC. Encoded protein: CASSGGLAVQETQYF.

Worth noting for this clonotype: At one end, the junction sequence differs from germline, possibly due to a read error. V usage is TRBV7-8 and J usage is TRBJ1-1, with a weak D call TRBD1 (5 bases). Germline CDR1 SGHVS, CDR2 FQNEAQ. There are 14 residues in the CDR3. CDR3 bases: TGTGCCAGCAGCAAGGACGGGGGGAGCGCGAAAGCTTTTTTT. Translated: CASSKDGGSAKAFF. The whole variable domain, filled in from reference TRBV7-8 and TRBJ1-1, reads GAGVSQSPRYKVAKRGQDVALRCDPISGHVSLFWYQQALGQGPEFLTYFQNEAQLDKSGLPSDRFFAERPEGSVSTLKIQRTQQEDSAVYLCASSKDGGSAKAFFGQGTRLTVV.

The chain employs TRBV19 and TRBJ1-1; perhaps TRBD1 as D (6 bases). The V and J ends lost 6 bases and 1 base respectively, with 12 bases between them. CDR3 length: 14 residues. CDR1 and CDR2 from the germline V gene are LNHDA and SQIVND (reference sequence). CDR3 DNA sequence: TGTGCCAGTAGAACCGGACAGAGGAACACTGAAGCTTTCTTT. This encodes CASRTGQRNTEAFF.

This clonotype was seen ten or more times. The chain combines TRBV2 with TRBJ2-1; D is unclear. The germline CDR1 and CDR2 sequences are SNHLY and FYNNEI. Trimming removed 3 bases from V and 0 bases from J, with 9 bases in between. CDR3 length equals 15 residues. This CDR3 reads CASSDPAYSYNEQFF. CDR3 coding DNA: TGTGCCAGCAGTGATCCTGCCTACTCCTACAATGAGCAGTTCTTC. Filled out from reference TRBV2 and TRBJ2-1, the complete variable domain reads EPEVTQTPSHQVTQMGQEVILRCVPISNHLYFYWYRQILGQKVEFLVSFYNNEISEKSEIFDDQFSVERPDGSNFTLKIRSTKLEDSAMYFCASSDPAYSYNEQFFGPGTRLTVL.